Listed below are T cell receptor beta chains from one sample, sequenced in a study of blood T cell repertoires in COVID-19. Sequencing was performed with immunoSEQ multiplex PCR; in TCRdb, only in-frame clones are kept and a portion is missing. The sample consists of about 310,000 clones, almost 90% of them appearing once. Material for sequencing was peripheral blood. The receptor source for this set is a woman aged 35 to 49 with COVID-19, enrolled during active disease. The CDR3 runs from the conserved cysteine through the conserved F or W. The order of the fields is clone size, J gene, D gene, V gene, CDR3 DNA, CDR3 protein. A D gene is named only where the DNA matches it firmly. Part of the rows lack a size; the others show once, few, many or a class for expanded clones.

clone_size: NA
j_call: TRBJ2-5
d_call: NA
v_call: TRBV7-3
cdr3_nt: TGTGCCAGCAGCCCGGGGGTACAAGAGACCCAGTACTTC
cdr3_aa: CASSPGVQETQYF

clone_size: NA
j_call: TRBJ1-2
d_call: TRBD1
v_call: TRBV19
cdr3_nt: TGTGCCAGTAGTTACCGGGACAGGGGAAGCTACACCTTC
cdr3_aa: CASSYRDRGSYTF

clone_size: NA
j_call: TRBJ2-1
d_call: NA
v_call: TRBV9
cdr3_nt: TGTGCCAGCAGCCATCTTATGGACAGCCCAAACAATGAGCAGTTCTTC
cdr3_aa: CASSHLMDSPNNEQFF

clone_size: NA
j_call: TRBJ1-2
d_call: NA
v_call: TRBV27
cdr3_nt: TGTGCCAGCCGGGCAAGGGGCCTCTATGGCTACACCTTC
cdr3_aa: CASRARGLYGYTF

clone_size: NA
j_call: TRBJ2-1
d_call: NA
v_call: TRBV3-1/TRBV3-2
cdr3_nt: TGTGCCAGCAGCCCCCCTTTGTCCTACAATGAGCAGTTCTTC
cdr3_aa: CASSPPLSYNEQFF

clone_size: NA
j_call: TRBJ1-2
d_call: TRBD1
v_call: TRBV28
cdr3_nt: TGTGCCAGCAGACCACAGGGGGCTGTATATGGCTACACCTTC
cdr3_aa: CASRPQGAVYGYTF

clone_size: NA
j_call: TRBJ2-1
d_call: TRBD2
v_call: TRBV7-6
cdr3_nt: TGTGCCAGCAGTTATACTAGCGGGATATACAATGAGCAGTTCTTC
cdr3_aa: CASSYTSGIYNEQFF

clone_size: NA
j_call: TRBJ2-5
d_call: TRBD2
v_call: TRBV19
cdr3_nt: TGTGCCAGTAGCTCGGGACTAGCGGGGTCAGAGACCCAGTACTTC
cdr3_aa: CASSSGLAGSETQYF

clone_size: NA
j_call: TRBJ2-5
d_call: TRBD1
v_call: TRBV29-1
cdr3_nt: TGCAGCGTTGATTCGTCAGGGGGATGGCAAGAGACCCAGTACTTC
cdr3_aa: CSVDSSGGWQETQYF

clone_size: once
j_call: TRBJ2-3
d_call: NA
v_call: TRBV19
cdr3_nt: TGTGCCAGTAGTACGGTTCTAGGAGCAGATACGCAGTATTTT
cdr3_aa: CASSTVLGADTQYF

clone_size: NA
j_call: TRBJ2-7
d_call: NA
v_call: TRBV16
cdr3_nt: TGTGCCAGCAGCCTTAGAAGTGTTTCCTACGAGCAGTACTTC
cdr3_aa: CASSLRSVSYEQYF

clone_size: NA
j_call: TRBJ1-1
d_call: TRBD1
v_call: TRBV28
cdr3_nt: TGTGCCAGCAGTTTATCGGACAGGGCGAACACTGAAGCTTTCTTT
cdr3_aa: CASSLSDRANTEAFF

clone_size: NA
j_call: TRBJ2-3
d_call: NA
v_call: TRBV1
cdr3_nt: TGCACCAGCAGTTTCGCACTAGCGGGAGGACCTACAGATACGCAGTATTTT
cdr3_aa: CTSSFALAGGPTDTQYF

clone_size: few
j_call: TRBJ1-1
d_call: TRBD1
v_call: TRBV7-3
cdr3_nt: TGTGCCAGCAGCTTAAGCCAGGGGGCTGAAGCTTTCTTT
cdr3_aa: CASSLSQGAEAFF

clone_size: NA
j_call: TRBJ2-2
d_call: TRBD1
v_call: TRBV28
cdr3_nt: TGTGCCAGCAGTTTAGCCGGGACAGGGGGCCCTATGGAGCTGTTTTTT
cdr3_aa: CASSLAGTGGPMELFF

clone_size: NA
j_call: TRBJ2-3
d_call: NA
v_call: TRBV5-4
cdr3_nt: TGTGCCAGCAGCCCGGGGGAACCCACAGATACGCAGTATTTT
cdr3_aa: CASSPGEPTDTQYF

clone_size: NA
j_call: TRBJ2-1
d_call: NA
v_call: TRBV7-9
cdr3_nt: TGTGCCAGCAGCCCGAAGACGAGACTGGCTAGGAATGAGCAGTTCTTC
cdr3_aa: CASSPKTRLARNEQFF

clone_size: NA
j_call: TRBJ2-7
d_call: NA
v_call: TRBV27
cdr3_nt: TGTGCCAGCAGTCCACCGGGGGAGCAGTACTTC
cdr3_aa: CASSPPGEQYF

clone_size: NA
j_call: TRBJ1-2
d_call: NA
v_call: TRBV27
cdr3_nt: TGTGCCAGCAGTTATCAGGGTGGGCACTATGGCTACACCTTC
cdr3_aa: CASSYQGGHYGYTF

clone_size: NA
j_call: TRBJ1-3
d_call: NA
v_call: TRBV7-9
cdr3_nt: TGTGCCAGCAGCTTACAAGGGACTTTTGTAGGAAACACCATATATTTT
cdr3_aa: CASSLQGTFVGNTIYF

clone_size: NA
j_call: TRBJ1-5
d_call: NA
v_call: TRBV2
cdr3_nt: TGTGCCAGCCTTAGAGAAGACAATCAGCCCCAGCATTTT
cdr3_aa: CASLREDNQPQHF

clone_size: NA
j_call: TRBJ2-1
d_call: NA
v_call: TRBV21-1
cdr3_nt: TGTGCCAGCAAATGGAGGAGGGAGGGCCGCTATGAGCAGTTCTTC
cdr3_aa: CASKWRREGRYEQFF

clone_size: NA
j_call: TRBJ2-3
d_call: TRBD2
v_call: TRBV27
cdr3_nt: TGTGCCAGCAGTTTATCCACGGGGGGTGATACGCAGTATTTT
cdr3_aa: CASSLSTGGDTQYF

clone_size: NA
j_call: TRBJ1-1
d_call: TRBD1
v_call: TRBV19
cdr3_nt: TGTGCCAGTAGTCCTCATCATTCCGGGACAGGGGACTTGAACACTGAAGCTTTCTTT
cdr3_aa: CASSPHHSGTGDLNTEAFF

clone_size: NA
j_call: TRBJ2-3
d_call: NA
v_call: TRBV19
cdr3_nt: TGTGCCAGTAGTCCAAGGGGTTGGGCCAGCACAGATACGCAGTATTTT
cdr3_aa: CASSPRGWASTDTQYF

clone_size: NA
j_call: TRBJ1-3
d_call: NA
v_call: TRBV27
cdr3_nt: TGTGCCAGCAGTTTGAAAGGACACACTGGAAACACCATATATTTT
cdr3_aa: CASSLKGHTGNTIYF

clone_size: few
j_call: TRBJ1-2
d_call: TRBD1
v_call: TRBV7-6
cdr3_nt: TGTGCCAGCAGCTCTGCCGGGACAGGCTATGGCTACACCTTC
cdr3_aa: CASSSAGTGYGYTF

clone_size: NA
j_call: TRBJ2-3
d_call: NA
v_call: TRBV7-8
cdr3_nt: TGTGCCAGCAGCTTAGTAGAAGTGGCGGCCCCCCACTGTACGCAGTATTTT
cdr3_aa: CASSLVEVAAPHCTQYF

clone_size: NA
j_call: TRBJ2-2
d_call: TRBD1
v_call: TRBV7-3
cdr3_nt: TGTGCCAGCAGCTTAAGGGACAGGGGGCGCGGGGAGCTGTTTTTT
cdr3_aa: CASSLRDRGRGELFF

clone_size: NA
j_call: TRBJ2-6
d_call: NA
v_call: TRBV19
cdr3_nt: TGTGCCAGTACCCCGGGGGCCAACGTCCTGACTTTC
cdr3_aa: CASTPGANVLTF

clone_size: NA
j_call: TRBJ2-7
d_call: NA
v_call: TRBV27
cdr3_nt: TGTGCCAGCAGTCCAGACTGGGGCGCCTACGAGCAGTACTTC
cdr3_aa: CASSPDWGAYEQYF

clone_size: NA
j_call: TRBJ1-1
d_call: NA
v_call: TRBV3-1/TRBV3-2
cdr3_nt: TGTGCCAGCAGCCAAGGGAGGGGGGGAAACACTGAAGCTTTCTTT
cdr3_aa: CASSQGRGGNTEAFF

clone_size: NA
j_call: TRBJ2-2
d_call: TRBD1
v_call: TRBV19
cdr3_nt: TGTGCCAGTAGTAGAAGGACAGGGAACACCGGGGAGCTGTTTTTT
cdr3_aa: CASSRRTGNTGELFF

clone_size: once
j_call: TRBJ2-1
d_call: NA
v_call: TRBV7-2
cdr3_nt: TGTGCCAGCAGCTTATTGGGGGCCTCCTACAATGAGCAGTTCTTC
cdr3_aa: CASSLLGASYNEQFF

clone_size: NA
j_call: TRBJ2-3
d_call: NA
v_call: TRBV30
cdr3_nt: TGTGCCTGGGATGTCATCGGGACTCTCCTCACAGATACGCAGTATTTT
cdr3_aa: CAWDVIGTLLTDTQYF

clone_size: NA
j_call: TRBJ1-1
d_call: TRBD1
v_call: TRBV7-3
cdr3_nt: TGTGCCAGCAGCCCCCACCGGGACAGCCAAGCTTTCTTT
cdr3_aa: CASSPHRDSQAFF

clone_size: NA
j_call: TRBJ2-3
d_call: TRBD2
v_call: TRBV7-3
cdr3_nt: TGTGCCAGCAGCTCCACTAGCGGGAGTGTAGATACGCAGTATTTT
cdr3_aa: CASSSTSGSVDTQYF

clone_size: few
j_call: TRBJ2-3
d_call: NA
v_call: TRBV27
cdr3_nt: TGTGCCAGCACGGGAGATACGCAGTATTTT
cdr3_aa: CASTGDTQYF

clone_size: NA
j_call: TRBJ1-2
d_call: NA
v_call: TRBV7-9
cdr3_nt: TGTGCCAGCAGCCCCTTGTGGAGAGCTAACTATGGCTACACCTTC
cdr3_aa: CASSPLWRANYGYTF

clone_size: NA
j_call: TRBJ2-1
d_call: NA
v_call: TRBV30
cdr3_nt: TGTGCCTGGAGTGGAGCAGGCGTGACGATCTTC
cdr3_aa: CAWSGAGVTIF

clone_size: NA
j_call: TRBJ2-7
d_call: NA
v_call: TRBV11-2
cdr3_nt: TGTGCCAGCAGCTTATCCGGGAACGAGCAGTACTTC
cdr3_aa: CASSLSGNEQYF

clone_size: NA
j_call: TRBJ2-3
d_call: NA
v_call: TRBV5-6
cdr3_nt: TGTGCCAGCAGCTTTAGCCAGAAAGCTAGCACAGATACGCAGTATTTT
cdr3_aa: CASSFSQKASTDTQYF

clone_size: NA
j_call: TRBJ1-5
d_call: NA
v_call: TRBV7-2
cdr3_nt: TGTGCCAGCAGCTTAGATCCGGGTAGCAATCAGCCCCAGCATTTT
cdr3_aa: CASSLDPGSNQPQHF

clone_size: NA
j_call: TRBJ2-7
d_call: TRBD2
v_call: TRBV6-5
cdr3_nt: TGTGCCAGCAGCCAGACTAGCCACCCCTACGAGCAGTACTTC
cdr3_aa: CASSQTSHPYEQYF

clone_size: NA
j_call: TRBJ2-7
d_call: NA
v_call: TRBV11-1
cdr3_nt: TGTGCCAGCAGCAAACAGGGATTGAACTACGAGCAGTACTTC
cdr3_aa: CASSKQGLNYEQYF

clone_size: NA
j_call: TRBJ1-6
d_call: NA
v_call: TRBV7-9
cdr3_nt: TGTGCCAGCAGCCCGCTAGGGCAGGGTAGTTCACCCCTCCACTTT
cdr3_aa: CASSPLGQGSSPLHF

clone_size: NA
j_call: TRBJ2-7
d_call: NA
v_call: TRBV27
cdr3_nt: TGTGCCAGCAGTTTCAGGGCCCACTCCTACGAGCAGTACTTC
cdr3_aa: CASSFRAHSYEQYF

clone_size: NA
j_call: TRBJ2-5
d_call: NA
v_call: TRBV7-2
cdr3_nt: TGTGCCAGCAGCTTGGACTTATCCCAAGAGACCCAGTACTTC
cdr3_aa: CASSLDLSQETQYF

clone_size: NA
j_call: TRBJ2-3
d_call: NA
v_call: TRBV7-9
cdr3_nt: TGTGCCAGCAGCTTCGGACAGAGCACAGATACGCAGTATTTT
cdr3_aa: CASSFGQSTDTQYF

clone_size: NA
j_call: TRBJ2-7
d_call: TRBD2
v_call: TRBV4-2
cdr3_nt: TGTGCCAGCAGCCAAGATGCCCTCTCGGCTAGCGGGGGCGCCTACGAGCAGTACTTC
cdr3_aa: CASSQDALSASGGAYEQYF

clone_size: NA
j_call: TRBJ1-2
d_call: NA
v_call: TRBV28
cdr3_nt: TGTGCCAGCAGTTTTAATCGGCGGGGAGCTAACTATGGCTACACCTTC
cdr3_aa: CASSFNRRGANYGYTF

clone_size: NA
j_call: TRBJ2-5
d_call: TRBD2
v_call: TRBV7-2
cdr3_nt: TGTGCCAGCAGCCCTGGAGCGGGGGGATCGGAGACCCAGTACTTC
cdr3_aa: CASSPGAGGSETQYF

clone_size: NA
j_call: TRBJ2-3
d_call: NA
v_call: TRBV19
cdr3_nt: TGTGCCAGTGAAGCCGGGATGGCACCAGATACGCAGTATTTT
cdr3_aa: CASEAGMAPDTQYF

clone_size: NA
j_call: TRBJ2-1
d_call: TRBD1
v_call: TRBV18
cdr3_nt: TGTGCCAGCTCACCCCGTCCGACAGGGGGTGACAATGAGCAGTTCTTC
cdr3_aa: CASSPRPTGGDNEQFF

clone_size: NA
j_call: TRBJ1-3
d_call: NA
v_call: TRBV28
cdr3_nt: TGTGCCAGCAGTTTAGAGGGAAACACCATATATTTT
cdr3_aa: CASSLEGNTIYF

clone_size: NA
j_call: TRBJ1-2
d_call: NA
v_call: TRBV18
cdr3_nt: TGTGCCAGCTCACCACGGGGGAGGGCTTATGGCTACACCTTC
cdr3_aa: CASSPRGRAYGYTF

clone_size: NA
j_call: TRBJ2-3
d_call: TRBD2
v_call: TRBV6-5
cdr3_nt: TGTGCCAGGGGACTAGCGGGAGATACGCAGTATTTT
cdr3_aa: CARGLAGDTQYF